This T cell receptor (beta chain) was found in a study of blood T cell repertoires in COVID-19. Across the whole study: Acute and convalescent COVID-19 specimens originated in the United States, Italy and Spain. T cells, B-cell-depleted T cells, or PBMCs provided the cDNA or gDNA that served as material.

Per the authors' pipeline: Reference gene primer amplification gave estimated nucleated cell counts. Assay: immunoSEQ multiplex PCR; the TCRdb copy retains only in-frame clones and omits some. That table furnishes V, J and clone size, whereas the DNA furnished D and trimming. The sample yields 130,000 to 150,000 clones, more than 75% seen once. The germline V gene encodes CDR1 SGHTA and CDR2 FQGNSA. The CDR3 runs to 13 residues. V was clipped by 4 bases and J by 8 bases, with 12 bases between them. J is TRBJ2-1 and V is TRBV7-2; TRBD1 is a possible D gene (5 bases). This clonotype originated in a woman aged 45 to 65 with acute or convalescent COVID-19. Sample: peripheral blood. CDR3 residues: CASSSLGRHEQFF. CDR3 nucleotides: TGTGCCAGCAGCTCCCTGGGGCGCCATGAGCAGTTCTTC. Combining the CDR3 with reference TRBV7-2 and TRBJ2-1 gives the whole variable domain GAGVSQSPSNKVTEKGKDVELRCDPISGHTALYWYRQSLGQGLEFLIYFQGNSAPDKSGLPSDRFSAERTGGSVSTLTIQRTQQEDSAVYLCASSSLGRHEQFFGPGTRLTVL.